These T cell receptor beta chains were read from a single sample in a study of glioma-infiltrating T cells. TCRdb re-called the multiplex PCR reads with MiXCR, one entry per CDR3 protein. Among under 50,000 distinct CDR3 sequences listed, around 24% were seen once. The sample taken for sequencing was glioma tissue, nonneoplastic brain tissue, or PBMCs (not recorded which). The receptors derive from a human donor with low-grade glioma or glioblastoma, undergoing nonglioma brain surgery, or in good health (not recorded which). The CDR3 runs from the conserved cysteine through the conserved F or W. Fields, in order: V gene, D gene, J gene, clone size, CDR3 DNA, CDR3 protein. D genes are given only for firm matches. Clone size is shown for a subset of rows, as once, few, many or a class of expanded clone.

V: TRBV24-1
D: TRBD2
J: TRBJ2-1
size: many
DNA: TGTGCCACCAGTGACGGGACTAGCGCGTACAATGAGCAGTTCTTC
CDR3: CATSDGTSAYNEQFF

V: TRBV29-1
D: NA
J: TRBJ1-3
size: many
DNA: TGCAGCGTTGAAACCCGGGACACCTACACCATATATTTT
CDR3: CSVETRDTYTIYF

V: TRBV3-1
D: NA
J: TRBJ2-5
size: many
DNA: TGTGCCAGCAGCCTACCGGCTGAGACCCAGTACTTC
CDR3: CASSLPAETQYF

V: TRBV4-1
D: TRBD2
J: TRBJ2-1
size: many
DNA: TGCGCCAGCAGCCAAGTTGGCGGGGGTTACAATGAGCAGTTCTTC
CDR3: CASSQVGGGYNEQFF

V: TRBV24-1
D: TRBD2
J: TRBJ2-1
size: many
DNA: TGTGCCACCAGTGATTCCGGGGGGAGGAATGAGCAGTTCTTC
CDR3: CATSDSGGRNEQFF

V: TRBV2
D: TRBD2
J: TRBJ2-7
size: NA
DNA: TGTGCCAGCCTCAATTTGGGGACTAGCGGGAGCTACGAGCAGTACTTC
CDR3: CASLNLGTSGSYEQYF

V: TRBV28
D: NA
J: TRBJ1-2
size: many
DNA: TGTGCCAGCAGACCGACCTCTAACTATGGCTACACCTTC
CDR3: CASRPTSNYGYTF

V: TRBV12-3/TRBV12-4
D: TRBD2
J: TRBJ2-3
size: many
DNA: TGTGCCAGCAGTCACACTAGCGGAAGCACAGATACGCAGTATTTT
CDR3: CASSHTSGSTDTQYF

V: TRBV9
D: NA
J: TRBJ2-1
size: NA
DNA: TGTGCCAGCAGCGGTGGGGGGGCCTCCTACAATGAGCAGTTCTTC
CDR3: CASSGGGASYNEQFF

V: TRBV12-3/TRBV12-4
D: TRBD1
J: TRBJ2-5
size: few
DNA: TGTGCCAGCAGTGGAAGGGGGCGACCGGAGACCCAGTACTTC
CDR3: CASSGRGRPETQYF

V: TRBV20-1
D: NA
J: TRBJ1-1
size: many
DNA: TGCAGTGCTAGAGATATTTTAGGACGGAACACTGAAGCTTTCTTT
CDR3: CSARDILGRNTEAFF

V: TRBV18
D: TRBD1
J: TRBJ1-1
size: many
DNA: TGTGCCAGCTCACCGGGACAGGCGGAGACTGAAGCTTTCTTT
CDR3: CASSPGQAETEAFF

V: TRBV7-2
D: TRBD2
J: TRBJ2-1
size: many
DNA: TGTGCCAGCAGCTTGACCCCCACAGGTCTAGCGGGCCTCCGGGTCTACAATGAGCAGTTCTTC
CDR3: CASSLTPTGLAGLRVYNEQFF

V: TRBV19
D: NA
J: TRBJ2-7
size: many
DNA: TGTGCCAGTAGTATAGCAGGACCCTACGAGCAGTACTTC
CDR3: CASSIAGPYEQYF

V: TRBV20-1
D: TRBD2
J: TRBJ2-7
size: NA
DNA: TGCAGTGCTAGAAGACTAGCGGGAGGGCCCAAGGACGAGCAGTACTTC
CDR3: CSARRLAGGPKDEQYF

V: TRBV12-3/TRBV12-4
D: TRBD2
J: TRBJ2-3
size: many
DNA: TGTGCCAGCAGTCGTAGCGGGGGCACAGATACGCAGTATTTT
CDR3: CASSRSGGTDTQYF

V: TRBV11-2
D: TRBD2
J: TRBJ2-3
size: many
DNA: TGTGCCAGCAGCTTAAGGGGACTAGCGCAGCGCACAGATACGCAGTATTTT
CDR3: CASSLRGLAQRTDTQYF

V: TRBV20-1
D: TRBD2
J: TRBJ2-7
size: many
DNA: TGCAGTGCCAGAGCCCTAGCGGACTCCTACGAGCAGTACTTC
CDR3: CSARALADSYEQYF

V: TRBV6-1
D: NA
J: TRBJ2-2
size: many
DNA: TGTGCCAGCAGGAGAGCGGGCGGTACCGGGGAGCTGTTTTTT
CDR3: CASRRAGGTGELFF

V: TRBV6-2/TRBV6-3
D: NA
J: TRBJ2-1
size: many
DNA: TGTGCCAGCAGCGAACGGGGGAATGAGCAGTTCTTC
CDR3: CASSERGNEQFF

V: TRBV6-2/TRBV6-3
D: TRBD1
J: TRBJ2-6
size: many
DNA: TGTGCCAGCAGTTGGACAGGGGGCTTCTCTGGGGCCAACGTCCTGACTTTC
CDR3: CASSWTGGFSGANVLTF

V: TRBV6-1
D: TRBD2
J: TRBJ2-1
size: NA
DNA: TGTGCCGGCAGCCTACAGTTAGCGGGAACATACAATGAGCAGTTTTTC
CDR3: CAGSLQLAGTYNEQFF

V: TRBV7-2
D: TRBD1
J: TRBJ2-5
size: many
DNA: TGTGCCAGCAGCTTGAACAGGGGAGAGACCCAGTACTTC
CDR3: CASSLNRGETQYF

V: TRBV3-1
D: NA
J: TRBJ1-1
size: many
DNA: TGTGCCAGCAGCCGAACGAATATGGGCTCTGAAGCTTTCTTT
CDR3: CASSRTNMGSEAFF

V: TRBV19
D: TRBD2
J: TRBJ2-1
size: many
DNA: TGTGCCAGTAGTATCGGGGGAGGGAATGAGCAGTTCTTC
CDR3: CASSIGGGNEQFF

V: TRBV29-1
D: TRBD2
J: TRBJ2-7
size: NA
DNA: TGCAGCGTTCGAGATAGCGGGGCCTCCTACGAGCAGTACTTC
CDR3: CSVRDSGASYEQYF

V: TRBV11-2
D: NA
J: TRBJ2-5
size: few
DNA: TGTGCCAGCAGCTTAGGCCCCCAGAACTCCCTTGTTGCGACACAGTACTTC
CDR3: CASSLGPQNSLVATQYF

V: TRBV6-6
D: NA
J: TRBJ2-7
size: many
DNA: TGTGCCAGCAGTTACGGGGGGGCTGGAGGCTACGAGCAGTACTTC
CDR3: CASSYGGAGGYEQYF

V: TRBV12-3/TRBV12-4
D: NA
J: TRBJ2-3
size: NA
DNA: TGTGCCAGCAGTTTCCGAGGTGGCACAGATACGCAGTATTTT
CDR3: CASSFRGGTDTQYF

V: TRBV12-3/TRBV12-4
D: NA
J: TRBJ2-3
size: many
DNA: TGTGCCACCGACCCCACAGGTTTTAGCACAGATACGCAGTATTTT
CDR3: CATDPTGFSTDTQYF

V: TRBV18
D: TRBD1
J: TRBJ2-5
size: many
DNA: TGTGCCAGCTCACCTGGGACAGGTCAGGACCAGTACTTC
CDR3: CASSPGTGQDQYF

V: TRBV20-1
D: NA
J: TRBJ2-1
size: many
DNA: TGCAGTGCTAAGGGCGAGCGCGACCTCAATGAGCAGTTCTTC
CDR3: CSAKGERDLNEQFF

V: TRBV7-9
D: NA
J: TRBJ2-3
size: many
DNA: TGTGCCAGCAGCTTAACATTAAGCGATACGCAGTATTTT
CDR3: CASSLTLSDTQYF

V: TRBV20-1
D: NA
J: TRBJ1-1
size: many
DNA: TGCAGTGCTAGAGAAGCGGGAAGGGGGTCATACACTGAAGCTTTCTTT
CDR3: CSAREAGRGSYTEAFF

V: TRBV20-1
D: TRBD1
J: TRBJ2-1
size: many
DNA: TGCAGTGCTACCATCGACAGGGGACCTTACAATGAGCAGTTCTTC
CDR3: CSATIDRGPYNEQFF

V: TRBV27
D: NA
J: TRBJ2-7
size: many
DNA: TGTGCCAGCAGTTCCTCTGGTGCAGCCAGGGAGTACTTC
CDR3: CASSSSGAAREYF

V: TRBV5-1
D: NA
J: TRBJ2-2
size: many
DNA: TGCGCCAGCAGCTTGGCGACAGTACTTAACACCGGGGAGCTGTTTTTT
CDR3: CASSLATVLNTGELFF

V: TRBV2
D: TRBD1
J: TRBJ2-1
size: NA
DNA: TGTGCCAGCCGCGGGGGACAGGGGGAGGGCAATGAGCAGTTCTTC
CDR3: CASRGGQGEGNEQFF

V: TRBV15
D: TRBD2
J: TRBJ2-3
size: medium-sized
DNA: TGTGCCACCAGCAAAACTAGCGGGGGTACGGCAGATACGCAGTATTTT
CDR3: CATSKTSGGTADTQYF

V: TRBV19
D: NA
J: TRBJ2-3
size: many
DNA: TGTGCCAGTACCCGGGACTGGGGGCTCCCTAGCACAGATACGCAGTATTTT
CDR3: CASTRDWGLPSTDTQYF

V: TRBV28
D: NA
J: TRBJ2-5
size: many
DNA: TGTGCCAGCAGTCAACTCCAGAGACAAGAGACCCAGTACTTC
CDR3: CASSQLQRQETQYF